The subject of this entry is one TCR beta chain. No antigen is known for it. Profiled with immunoSEQ multiplex PCR; TCRdb holds only in-frame clones, not every one. There are approximately 70,000 clones in the sample; 84% occur only once, and 7.9% lies in the top ten. The CDR3 totals 12 residues. Trimming pared 7 bases from V and 2 bases from J, leaving 7 bases between. Germline CDR1 SGHRS, CDR2 YFSETQ. These data belong to a study of OX40 agonist ivuxolimab in advanced cancers. Background on the study: Participants, roughly 81% male, averaged around 60 years of age, ranging from roughly 20 to 79.

Overall study findings and caveats: Relative to CD4+, CD8+ T cells held more expanded clones on average. The study observed clonal expansion of CD4+ and CD8+ blood T cells by week 6 at 0.1 to 3.0 mg/kg. Antigen specificity remained undetermined for the expanded peripheral T cells.

The chain uses TRBV5-1 and TRBJ1-3; no definite D call. The sample in question was CD4+ or CD8+ T cells sorted from blood, obtained in a trial of the OX40 agonist ivuxolimab. This TCR came from an adult with an advanced solid tumor such as melanoma, head and neck, liver or kidney cancer. CDR3 DNA sequence: TGCGCCAGCGCAGATCCTGGAAACACCATATATTTT. Protein product: CASADPGNTIYF.